Each of the 15 T cell receptor beta chains below was sequenced from the same sample in a study of blood T cells in healthy people across ages. Next came a second PCR, run for about 6 to 12 cycles, which used a sample-barcoded 5' primer along with a J-beta primer mix. One entry per CDR3 protein results from TCRdb running MiXCR on the 5' RACE reads. The data contain roughly 1.5 million distinct CDR3 sequences, roughly 43% of them singletons. The specimen was blood. These receptor sequences come from a young woman in good health.

About this clonotype itself: One end of the junction does not line up with germline, which may come from a read error. The gene calls are TRBV4-3 and TRBJ1-2; the match to TRBD1 covers 8 bases. The CDR3 runs to 15 residues. Germline lookup yields CDR1 LGHNA and CDR2 YSLEER. CDR3 nucleotides: TGCGCCAGCAGCCAGGAGGACAGGGAGCTAGGTGGCTACATCTTC. This sequence encodes CASSQEDRELGGYIF.

This chain connects TRBV19 to TRBJ2-5, with 7 bases fitting TRBD2. Judging by the DNA end, TRBJ2-7 fits better; the J call may be wrong. Germline CDR1 LNHDA, CDR2 SQIVND (reference sequence). The CDR3 consists of 14 residues. The CDR3 here is CASSIQRGIYEQYF. CDR3 nucleotide sequence: TGTGCCAGTAGTATTCAGCGGGGTATTTACGAGCAGTACTTC.

The V gene is TRBV12-3 or TRBV12-4, the J gene TRBJ1-1; D is possibly TRBD1 (5 bases). V dropped 4 bases and J dropped 9 bases, with 21 bases sitting between them. The CDR3 covers 15 residues. The CDR3: CASSSSGGNLGQAFF. The CDR3 DNA sequence: TGTGCCAGCAGTTCAAGCGGGGGAAATTTGGGACAAGCTTTCTTT.

Concerning this clonotype: Germline is not matched at one junction end, which may reflect a read error. This chain connects TRBV20-1 to TRBJ1-1; weak D call: TRBD1 (6 bases). Germline V gene data show CDR1 as DFQATT and CDR2 as SNEGSKA (reference sequence). The CDR3 covers 14 residues. Written as DNA, the CDR3 is TGCAGTACTAGGGGAGACAGGTCCTGGACTGAAGCTTTCTTT. This sequence encodes CSTRGDRSWTEAFF.

The chain has TRBV9 and TRBJ1-3; TRBD1 is a possible D gene (5 bases). Trimming removed 4 bases at V and 9 bases at J, with 17 bases between. This CDR3 region has 14 residues. Germline CDR1 and CDR2: SGDLS and YYNGEE. DNA of the CDR3: TGTGCCAGCAGCCCACGGGGCACGGCCAGCACCATATATTTT. As protein: CASSPRGTASTIYF.

This clonotype was found a few times. This may come from a read error, since a much larger clone is one base off. This chain links TRBV11-2 with TRBJ1-2; 7 bases line up with TRBD1. This CDR3 spans 14 amino acids. Unmatched junction bases numbered 9, after V lost 5 bases and J lost 6 bases. Germline loops: CDR1 SGHAT, CDR2 FQNNGV. The CDR3 region is CASSHRGQMDGYTF. For the CDR3, the DNA is TGTGCCAGCAGCCATAGGGGGCAGATGGATGGCTACACCTTC. Filled out from reference TRBV11-2 and TRBJ1-2, the complete variable domain reads EAGVAQSPRYKIIEKRQSVAFWCNPISGHATLYWYQQILGQGPKLLIQFQNNGVVDDSQLPKDRFSAERLKGVDSTLKIQPAKLEDSAVYLCASSHRGQMDGYTFGSGTRLTVV.

The chain recombines TRBV20-1 with TRBJ2-1; 7 bases are a match to TRBD1. The J segment lost 10 bases and the V segment lost 0 bases, leaving 9 bases of the junction unmatched. The V gene's germline CDR1 is DFQATT and CDR2 SNEGSKA (reference sequence). There are 14 residues in the CDR3. The CDR3 region has the DNA TGCAGTGCTAGAGAGACAGGGAGCCTTAGGGAGCAGTTCTTC. Its translation: CSARETGSLREQFF.

To note about this clonotype: At one of its ends the junction is not consistent with the germline gene, which may arise from a read error. The chain couples TRBV12-3 or TRBV12-4 to TRBJ2-3; D is perhaps TRBD1 or TRBD2 (5 bases each). The CDR3 is 14 amino acids. The CDR3 region is CASSPGQGWDTKYF. The CDR3 DNA reads as TGTGCCAGCAGTCCGGGGCAGGGCTGGGATACGAAGTATTTT.

The chain couples TRBV10-3 to TRBJ2-1, with 15 bases matching TRBD2. The ends lost 7 bases at V and 8 bases at J; junction bases unmatched: 12. The CDR3 runs 17 residues. Germline V CDR1 and CDR2: ENHRY, SYGVKD. CDR3 DNA: TGTGCCATCATGAGGGGGACTAGCGGGAGGCTTGTGGATGAGCAGTTCTTC. Translating it yields CAIMRGTSGRLVDEQFF.

The chain couples TRBV10-3 to TRBJ2-3; no definite D call. Trimming shortened V by 6 bases and J by 4 bases, and 14 bases separated the two germline ends. The CDR3 runs 14 residues. Germline CDR1 ENHRY, CDR2 SYGVKD. CDR3 DNA: TGTGCCATCAGGGATGGGGTGATCCCAGATACGCAGTATTTT. This codes for CAIRDGVIPDTQYF.

This chain uses TRBV29-1 with TRBJ1-1; D is unresolved. The germline gives CDR1 SQVTM, CDR2 ANQGSEA. V shed 6 bases and J shed 7 bases, with 15 bases lying between them. The CDR3 totals 12 residues. Here the CDR3 reads CSVRITWGEAFF. CDR3 in DNA: TGCAGCGTGAGGATCACCTGGGGTGAAGCTTTCTTT. Full variable domain (outside the CDR3, taken from reference TRBV29-1 and TRBJ1-1): SAVISQKPSRDICQRGTSLTIQCQVDSQVTMMFWYRQQPGQSLTLIATANQGSEATYESGFVIDKFPISRPNLTFSTLTVSNMSPEDSSIYLCSVRITWGEAFFGQGTRLTVV.

In regard to this clonotype: This may come from a read error, since a much larger clone is one base off. V gene TRBV12-3 or TRBV12-4 combines with J gene TRBJ1-2; D gene uncertain. The CDR3 runs 13 residues. V was pared by 6 bases and J by 3 bases, with 11 bases between. The CDR3 bases are TGTGCCAGCAGGCATGGGTTTTACTATGGCTACACCTTC. Translating gives CASRHGFYYGYTF.

In this sample, this clonotype turned up once. The chain has TRBV11-2 and TRBJ2-1, with TRBD2 matching 8 bases. V shed 5 bases, J shed 7 bases, and the junction held 7 bases outside the gene matches. The germline CDR1 and CDR2 sequences are SGHAT and FQNNGV. CDR3 size: 14 residues. CDR3 sequence (DNA): TGTGCCAGCAGCAAGACTAGCGCTGGGAATGAGCAGTTCTTC. It translates to CASSKTSAGNEQFF. The entire variable domain, with the rest obtained from reference TRBV11-2 and TRBJ2-1, is as follows: EAGVAQSPRYKIIEKRQSVAFWCNPISGHATLYWYQQILGQGPKLLIQFQNNGVVDDSQLPKDRFSAERLKGVDSTLKIQPAKLEDSAVYLCASSKTSAGNEQFFGPGTRLTVL.

The rearrangement uses TRBV27 and TRBJ2-3; 8 nucleotides agree with TRBD2. V lost 2 bases and J lost 4; bases outside the gene matches: 5. This CDR3 contains 15 residues. From germline, CDR1 is MNHEY and CDR2 SMNVEV (reference sequence). The DNA of the CDR3 is TGTGCCAGCAGTTTACACCGGGGGGGGGCAGATACGCAGTATTTT. Translated: CASSLHRGGADTQYF.

Comment on this clonotype: This may stem from a read error, because a much larger clone lies one nucleotide away. The rearrangement joins TRBV29-1 to TRBJ2-1; maybe TRBD2 (5 bases). The assigned J gene may be wrong: the sequence end matches TRBJ2-7 better. CDR3 length: 12 residues. Germline CDR1 reads SQVTM; CDR2 reads ANQGSEA. CDR3 amino acids: CSVRAVYNEQYF. For the CDR3, the DNA is TGCAGCGTGCGGGCGGTCTACAATGAGCAGTACTTC.